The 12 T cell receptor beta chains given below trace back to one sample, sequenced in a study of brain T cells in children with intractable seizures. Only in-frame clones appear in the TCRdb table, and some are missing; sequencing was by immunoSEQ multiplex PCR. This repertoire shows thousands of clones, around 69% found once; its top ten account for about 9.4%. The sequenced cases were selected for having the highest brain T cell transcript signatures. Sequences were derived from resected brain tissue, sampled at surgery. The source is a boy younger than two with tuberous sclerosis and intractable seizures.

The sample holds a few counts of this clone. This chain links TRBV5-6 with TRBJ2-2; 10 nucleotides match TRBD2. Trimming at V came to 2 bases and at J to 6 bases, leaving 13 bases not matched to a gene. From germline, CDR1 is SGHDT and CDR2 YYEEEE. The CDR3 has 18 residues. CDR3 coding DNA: TGTGCCAGCAGCTTTAAGACTAGCGGGCCCCCGGGGCCCGGGGAGCTGTTTTTT. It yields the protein CASSFKTSGPPGPGELFF. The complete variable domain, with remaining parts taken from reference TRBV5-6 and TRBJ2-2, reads DAGVTQSPTHLIKTRGQQVTLRCSPKSGHDTVSWYQQALGQGPQFIFQYYEEEERQRGNFPDRFSGHQFPNYSSELNVNALLLGDSALYLCASSFKTSGPPGPGELFFGEGSRLTVL.

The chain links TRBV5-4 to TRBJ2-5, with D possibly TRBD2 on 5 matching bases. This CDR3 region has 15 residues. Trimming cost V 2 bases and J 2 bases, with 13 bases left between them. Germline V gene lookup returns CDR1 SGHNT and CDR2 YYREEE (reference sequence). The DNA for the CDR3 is TGTGCCAGCAGCTTCGACGGGGAGATACAAGAGACCCAGTACTTC. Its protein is CASSFDGEIQETQYF.

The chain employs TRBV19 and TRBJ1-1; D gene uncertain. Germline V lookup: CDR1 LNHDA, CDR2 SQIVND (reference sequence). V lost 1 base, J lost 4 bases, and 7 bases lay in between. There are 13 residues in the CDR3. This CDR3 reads CASSIAAGTEAFF. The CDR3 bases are TGTGCCAGTAGTATAGCGGCCGGCACTGAAGCTTTCTTT.

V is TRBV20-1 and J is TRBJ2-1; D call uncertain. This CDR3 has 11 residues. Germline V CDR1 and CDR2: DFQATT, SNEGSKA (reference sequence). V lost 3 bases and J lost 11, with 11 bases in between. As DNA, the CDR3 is TGCAGTGCTAGTGGTTTCACCAAGCAGTTCTTC. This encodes CSASGFTKQFF.

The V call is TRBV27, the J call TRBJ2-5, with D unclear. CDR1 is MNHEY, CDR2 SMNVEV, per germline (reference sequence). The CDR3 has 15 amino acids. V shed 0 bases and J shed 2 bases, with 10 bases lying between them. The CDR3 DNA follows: TGTGCCAGCAGTTTATCGCCTGTCCATCAAGAGACCCAGTACTTC. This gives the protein CASSLSPVHQETQYF.

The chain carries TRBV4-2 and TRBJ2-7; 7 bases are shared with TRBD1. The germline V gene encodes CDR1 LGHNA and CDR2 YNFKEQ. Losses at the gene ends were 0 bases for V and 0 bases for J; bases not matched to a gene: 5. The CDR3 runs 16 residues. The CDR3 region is CASSQDLRDSSYEQYF. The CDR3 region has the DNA TGTGCCAGCAGCCAAGATCTACGGGACAGCTCCTACGAGCAGTACTTC.

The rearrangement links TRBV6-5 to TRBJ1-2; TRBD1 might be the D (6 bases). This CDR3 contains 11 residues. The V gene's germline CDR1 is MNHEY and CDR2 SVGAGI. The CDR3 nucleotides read TGTGCTTACAGGGAAACCTATGGCTACACCTTC. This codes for CAYRETYGYTF.

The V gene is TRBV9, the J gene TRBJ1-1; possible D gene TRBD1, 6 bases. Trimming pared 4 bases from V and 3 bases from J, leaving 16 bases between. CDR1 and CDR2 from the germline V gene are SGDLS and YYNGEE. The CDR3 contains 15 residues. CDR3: CASSPRGGADTEAFF. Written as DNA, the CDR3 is TGTGCCAGCAGCCCCCGGGGGGGGGCAGACACTGAAGCTTTCTTT.

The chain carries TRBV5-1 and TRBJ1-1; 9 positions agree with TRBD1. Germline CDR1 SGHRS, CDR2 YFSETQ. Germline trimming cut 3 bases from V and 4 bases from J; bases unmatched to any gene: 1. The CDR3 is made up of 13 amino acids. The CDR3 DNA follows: TGCGCCAGCAGCTCGACAGGGGGCACTGAAGCTTTCTTT. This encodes CASSSTGGTEAFF.

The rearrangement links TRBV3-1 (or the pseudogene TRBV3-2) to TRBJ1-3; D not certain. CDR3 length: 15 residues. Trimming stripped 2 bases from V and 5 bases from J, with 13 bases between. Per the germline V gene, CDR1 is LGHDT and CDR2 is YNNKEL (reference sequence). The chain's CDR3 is CASSQPENSRNTIYF. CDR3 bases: TGTGCCAGCAGCCAACCAGAGAATTCAAGAAACACCATATATTTT.

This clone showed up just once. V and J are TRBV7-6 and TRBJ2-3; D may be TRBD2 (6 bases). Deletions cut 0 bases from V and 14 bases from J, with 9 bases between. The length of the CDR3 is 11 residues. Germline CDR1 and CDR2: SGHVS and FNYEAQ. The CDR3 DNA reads TGTGCCAGCAGCTTAGCCGGGAGATCGTATTTT. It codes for CASSLAGRSYF.

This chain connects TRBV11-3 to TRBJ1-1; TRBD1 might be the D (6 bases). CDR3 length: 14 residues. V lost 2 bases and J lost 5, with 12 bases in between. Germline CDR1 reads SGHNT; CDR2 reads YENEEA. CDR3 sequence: CASSLTAQGTEAFF. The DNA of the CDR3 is TGTGCCAGCAGCTTAACAGCCCAGGGGACTGAAGCTTTCTTT.